Listed here are 15 T cell receptor beta chains from one sample, sequenced in a study of CD8 T cell repertoires and HIV-1 epitope variants. The method was immunoSEQ multiplex PCR; TCRdb's version includes in-frame clones alone and lacks a portion of them. The table lists 6,000 to 7,000 clones, 65% to 70% of them singletons. Their antigen targets remain unknown. The material sequenced was cultured CD8+ T cells derived from PBMCs. These receptors were obtained from a male donor with HIV.

V usage is TRBV1 and J usage is TRBJ2-7; the table gives TRBD2 as D, unverified against the DNA. TRBV1 represents a pseudogene. The CDR3 runs to 13 residues. The CDR3 DNA reads as TGCACCAGCAGCCATTCTCTGCGGTACGAGCAGTACTTC. This sequence encodes CTSSHSLRYEQYF.

The rearrangement links TRBV28 to TRBJ1-1; D gene unclear. Trimming left V 2 bases short and J 5 bases short, with 9 bases between. Germline V gene lookup returns CDR1 MDHEN and CDR2 SYDVKM. This CDR3 is 13 amino acids long. CDR3 DNA: TGTGCCAGCAGTTTAGACCGGAGGACTGAAGCTTTCTTT. This encodes CASSLDRRTEAFF.

V and J are TRBV4-3 and TRBJ2-1; 15 bases fit TRBD2. The CDR3 has 16 amino acids. V was clipped by 4 bases and J by 4 bases; unmatched bases: 2. Germline CDR1 and CDR2: LGHNA and YSLEER. Written as DNA, the CDR3 is TGCGCCAGCAGCCGGACTAGCGGGGGGGATTACAATGAGCAGTTCTTC. As protein: CASSRTSGGDYNEQFF.

This chain links TRBV5-6 with TRBJ2-5; 7 positions match TRBD2. CDR3 size: 16 residues. Germline CDR1 SGHDT, CDR2 YYEEEE. Losses at the gene ends were 6 bases for V and 1 base for J; bases not matched to a gene: 12. The CDR3 spells CASTPYGLGVQETQYF. CDR3 coding DNA: TGTGCCAGCACCCCTTACGGACTAGGGGTCCAAGAGACCCAGTACTTC.

This chain uses TRBV11-1 with TRBJ2-2; no clear D gene. The germline gives CDR1 SGHAT, CDR2 FQDESV (reference sequence). V was shortened by 5 bases and J by 6 bases, with 10 bases between the two germline ends. The CDR3 has 13 residues. The DNA for the CDR3 is TGTGCCAGCAGCCCCCAGTCAGCCGGGGAGCTGTTTTTT. The encoded protein is CASSPQSAGELFF. The variable domain in full, completed from reference TRBV11-1 and TRBJ2-2, reads EAEVAQSPRYKITEKSQAVAFWCDPISGHATLYWYRQILGQGPELLVQFQDESVVDDSQLPKDRFSAERLKGVDSTLKIQPAELGDSAMYLCASSPQSAGELFFGEGSRLTVL.

The chain joins TRBV6-5 to TRBJ2-1; D uncertain. This CDR3 is 13 amino acids long. CDR1 is MNHEY, CDR2 SVGAGI, per germline. Trimming shortened V by 6 bases and J by 3 bases, and 9 bases separated the two germline ends. The CDR3 region is CASSYGHYNEQFF. The CDR3 DNA sequence: TGTGCCAGCAGCTATGGCCACTACAATGAGCAGTTCTTC.

This clone appeared once. The chain uses TRBV15 and TRBJ2-7; D perhaps matches TRBD2 (5 bases). Trimming removed 5 bases at V and 0 bases at J, with 17 bases between. Germline lookup yields CDR1 LNHNV and CDR2 YYDKDF (reference sequence). This CDR3 has 16 residues. The CDR3 DNA sequence: TGTGCCACCAGCCGGAGCTTTAGCGAAATCTCCTACGAGCAGTACTTC. It is translated as CATSRSFSEISYEQYF.

V usage is TRBV28 and J usage is TRBJ2-1; 10 bases line up with TRBD2. The CDR3 is 16 amino acids. Germline V gives CDR1 MDHEN, CDR2 SYDVKM. Germline trimming cut 4 bases from V and 2 bases from J; bases unmatched to any gene: 5. The CDR3 nucleotides are TGTGCCAGCAGTTCCGGGACTAGCGAGACCTACAATGAGCAGTTCTTC. Its protein is CASSSGTSETYNEQFF.

This clone was seen more than once but under ten times. J is TRBJ1-1 and V is TRBV30, with D possibly matching TRBD1 (6 bases). The CDR3 is 15 residues long. Germline V gene data show CDR1 as GTSNPN and CDR2 as SVGIG (reference sequence). Trimming removed 5 bases at V and 5 bases at J, with 21 bases between. For the CDR3, the DNA is TGTGCCTGGTGGACAGCGGGATCTGGGGTGACTGAAGCTTTCTTT. As protein: CAWWTAGSGVTEAFF.

This clone was counted a single time. V and J are TRBV4-1 and TRBJ1-1; 8 nucleotides agree with TRBD1. The germline CDR1 and CDR2 sequences are MGHRA and YSYEKL. The CDR3 is made up of 16 amino acids. Trimming at V came to 0 bases and at J to 0 bases, leaving 3 bases not matched to a gene. CDR3 sequence reads: CASSQDRTGMNTEAFF. CDR3 DNA: TGCGCCAGCAGCCAAGATAGGACAGGGATGAACACTGAAGCTTTCTTT.

CDR3 region: CASREGQGTNTIYF. CDR3 DNA sequence: TGTGCCAGCAGGGAGGGACAGGGAACAAACACCATATATTTT. The V call is TRBV11-2, the J call TRBJ1-3; 9 bases fit TRBD1. V was pared by 6 bases and J by 6 bases, with 6 bases of the junction left unmatched. Germline V CDR1 and CDR2: SGHAT, FQNNGV. The CDR3 runs 14 residues.

The V and J genes are TRBV6-5 and TRBJ2-1; possibly TRBD1 for D (7 bases). Trimming took off 9 bases at V and 5 bases at J, with 14 bases between the two ends. The CDR3 sequence is 13 residues long. Germline CDR1 reads MNHEY; CDR2 reads SVGAGI. The CDR3 here is CASGGTVNNEQFF. CDR3 DNA: TGTGCCAGTGGGGGGACAGTTAACAATGAGCAGTTCTTC.

A remark on this clone: An end of the junction differs from the germline gene, which may be a read error. The chain has TRBV7-9 and TRBJ1-2; 7 nucleotides agree with TRBD1. The CDR3 runs to 16 residues. Germline CDR1 SEHNR, CDR2 FQNEAQ (reference sequence). This CDR3 is CASSQDRAGSNYGYTF. The CDR3, as DNA: TGCGCCAGCAGCCAAGACAGGGCAGGATCTAACTATGGCTACACCTTC.

The chain links TRBV2 to TRBJ2-1; 7 bases are a match to TRBD1. With 5 bases clipped from V and 1 base from J, the junction kept 8 bases outside the gene matches. Germline V CDR1 and CDR2: SNHLY, FYNNEI. This CDR3 has 16 residues. The CDR3 loop reads CASSLSQGISYNEQFF. In DNA, the CDR3 is TGTGCCAGCAGTTTATCACAGGGGATATCCTACAATGAGCAGTTCTTC.

This clone appeared a few times. The rearrangement links TRBV27 to TRBJ1-1; D is undetermined. CDR1 is MNHEY and CDR2 is SMNVEV in the germline V gene (reference sequence). V lost 2 bases, J lost 6 bases, and 7 bases lay in between. The CDR3 is 12 residues long. DNA of the CDR3: TGTGCCAGCAGTTTAAGAGGGTCTGAAGCTTTCTTT. Translated, it gives CASSLRGSEAFF.